These 25 T cell receptor beta chains were all obtained from the same sample, sequenced in a study of T cells in Graves' hyperthyroidism and ophthalmopathy. RNA transcripts yielded amplified TCR beta CDR3 regions. The HTBI primer set was used in a first-round RT-PCR of the TCR CDR3. TCRdb ran MiXCR on the multiplex PCR reads and lists one entry per CDR3 protein. The data contain more than 500,000 distinct CDR3 sequences, about 16% of them singletons. The sequenced sample consisted of blood. Receptors were obtained from a woman under 40 with Graves' hyperthyroidism.

This clonotype was detected many times. The chain combines TRBV9 with TRBJ2-5; D may be TRBD1 (6 bases). V was clipped by 3 bases and J by 4 bases, with 10 bases between them. CDR3 length: 13 amino acids. The germline CDR1 and CDR2 sequences are SGDLS and YYNGEE. DNA of the CDR3: TGTGCCAGCAGCGAACAGGGCGGAGAGACCCAGTACTTC. Translated: CASSEQGGETQYF.

The chain uses TRBV19 and TRBJ2-7; D gene unclear. Germline CDR1 is LNHDA and CDR2 is SQIVND (reference sequence). The CDR3 covers 14 residues. V lost 5 bases and J lost 4, with 15 bases in between. The CDR3 bases are TGTGCCAGTAGTGGTGGGAAACTGTGGTACGAGCAGTACTTC. Translating it yields CASSGGKLWYEQYF.

J is TRBJ2-2 and V is TRBV12-5, with unresolved D. The length of the CDR3 is 15 residues. Germline CDR1 is LGHNT and CDR2 is FRNRAP. V was clipped by 0 bases and J by 4 bases, with 9 bases between them. The CDR3 sequence is CASGLVQPGTGELFF. CDR3 DNA sequence: TGTGCTAGTGGTTTGGTACAGCCGGGCACCGGGGAGCTGTTTTTT.

This clonotype was picked up many times. This chain joins TRBV11-3 and TRBJ2-1, with TRBD2 matching 13 bases. The junction had 5 bases not matched to a gene; V was cut back by 5 bases and J by 4 bases. This CDR3 contains 16 residues. The germline V gene encodes CDR1 SGHNT and CDR2 YENEEA. The CDR3 DNA is TGTGCCAGCAGCCCCCAGGGACTAGCGGGATACAATGAGCAGTTCTTC. Amino acids: CASSPQGLAGYNEQFF.

This clonotype was detected ten times or more. The chain carries TRBV2 and TRBJ2-2; no clear D. The V end lost 4 bases, the J end lost 1 base, and 7 bases lay between the germline ends. The CDR3 length is 14 residues. The germline gives CDR1 SNHLY, CDR2 FYNNEI. The CDR3 loop reads CASSGGRNTGELFF. Here the CDR3 DNA reads TGTGCCAGCAGTGGTGGTCGGAACACCGGGGAGCTGTTTTTT.

This clonotype was counted only a few times. The rearrangement uses TRBV29-1 and TRBJ2-5; 8 nucleotides align to TRBD1. J lost 5 bases, V lost 7 bases, and 6 bases had no gene match. In germline, CDR1 is SQVTM, CDR2 ANQGSEA. CDR3 size: 12 residues. The CDR3 region has the DNA TGCAGCGCTTTCAGGGGGCAGGAGACCCAGTACTTC. This sequence encodes CSAFRGQETQYF.

The sample holds many counts of this clonotype. The chain couples TRBV25-1 to TRBJ2-5; TRBD2 matches at 7 bases. Germline values: CDR1 MGHDK, CDR2 SYGVNS. Trimming removed 2 bases from V and 5 bases from J; junction bases left unmatched: 11. This CDR3 spans 16 amino acids. CDR3 in DNA: TGTGCCAGCAGTGAAGGCCATTGGACTAGAGGGGAGACCCAGTACTTC. It is translated as CASSEGHWTRGETQYF.

The table lists this clonotype with many counts. The chain links TRBV6-2 or TRBV6-3 to TRBJ2-2; 7 bases match TRBD2. Germline CDR1 is MNHEY and CDR2 is SVGEGT. This CDR3 spans 14 amino acids. The J segment lost 3 bases and the V segment lost 2 bases, leaving 0 bases of the junction unmatched. The CDR3 spells CASSYAGDTGELFF. In DNA form, the CDR3 reads TGTGCCAGCAGTTACGCGGGAGACACCGGGGAGCTGTTTTTT.

This rearrangement joins TRBV27 to TRBJ2-7; maybe TRBD2 (5 bases). The CDR3 extends over 14 amino acids. Germline V gene lookup returns CDR1 MNHEY and CDR2 SMNVEV (reference sequence). With 6 bases removed from V and 3 bases from J, the gap between germline ends came to 15 bases. The CDR3 DNA reads as TGTGCCAGCAGCCCTCGGGGTGGAGGCTACGAGCAGTACTTC. Its protein product is CASSPRGGGYEQYF.

Details on this clonotype: One junction end disagrees with the germline gene, perhaps due to a read error. The chain employs TRBV11-2 and TRBJ2-7; D remains ambiguous. This CDR3 contains 15 residues. Germline lookup yields CDR1 SGHAT and CDR2 FQNNGV. Here the CDR3 reads CASSLDRTVSHEQCF. CDR3 sequence (DNA): TGTGCCAGCAGCTTAGATCGGACCGTCTCCCACGAGCAGTGCTTC. The entire variable domain, with the rest obtained from reference TRBV11-2 and TRBJ2-7, is as follows: EAGVAQSPRYKIIEKRQSVAFWCNPISGHATLYWYQQILGQGPKLLIQFQNNGVVDDSQLPKDRFSAERLKGVDSTLKIQPAKLEDSAVYLCASSLDRTVSHEQCFGPGTRLTVT.

Many counts were recorded for this clonotype. This sequence joins TRBV7-6 and TRBJ2-7, with D uncertain. The CDR3 is 15 amino acids. The V and J ends lost 5 bases and 2 bases respectively, with 16 bases between them. Germline CDR1 is SGHVS and CDR2 is FNYEAQ. CDR3 nucleotide sequence: TGTGCCAGCAGCCTACAGCAGAAAGGGACCTACGAGCAGTACTTC. Its protein is CASSLQQKGTYEQYF.

This clonotype appeared many times. The V and J genes are TRBV24-1 and TRBJ2-1; D gene ambiguous. From germline, CDR1 is KGHDR and CDR2 SFDVKD. Trimming removed 2 bases from V and 1 base from J, with 11 bases in between. The CDR3 is 16 amino acids. CDR3 nucleotides: TGTGCCACCAGTGATTCTCGGGCGAGGTCCTACAATGAGCAGTTCTTC. Residues: CATSDSRARSYNEQFF.

This clonotype was seen many times. This chain links TRBV7-3 with TRBJ2-5; D tentatively reads TRBD1 or TRBD2 (5 bases each). The CDR3 totals 14 residues. Germline-derived CDR1 and CDR2 are SGHTA and FQGTGA. V was clipped by 0 bases and J by 5 bases, with 10 bases between them. CDR3 protein: CASSLTPGSETQYF. CDR3 DNA: TGTGCCAGCAGCTTAACTCCAGGGAGCGAGACCCAGTACTTC.

The chain combines TRBV20-1 with TRBJ2-3, with no clear D. Trimming left V 0 bases short and J 4 bases short, with 8 bases between. The CDR3 consists of 13 residues. The germline V gene encodes CDR1 DFQATT and CDR2 SNEGSKA (reference sequence). CDR3 nucleotide sequence: TGCAGTGCTAGAGAGAGTTGGGCAGATACGCAGTATTTT. This encodes CSARESWADTQYF.

This clonotype has ten or more counts. The chain uses TRBV30 and TRBJ2-7, with a tentative D call TRBD2 (6 bases). This CDR3 comprises 12 residues. Per germline, CDR1 GTSNPN and CDR2 SVGIG (reference sequence). Trimming took off 4 bases at V and 2 bases at J, with 9 bases between the two ends. CDR3 sequence: CAWNRETYEQYF. The CDR3 nucleotides read TGTGCCTGGAACCGGGAGACCTACGAGCAGTACTTC.

This clonotype was counted only a few times. This sequence joins TRBV4-2 and TRBJ1-5, with a tentative D call TRBD1 (5 bases). V was cut by 1 base and J by 3 bases, with 7 bases left in between. This CDR3 is built from 14 residues. The germline gives CDR1 LGHNA, CDR2 YNFKEQ. The CDR3 here is CASSQARVNQPQHF. The CDR3 DNA reads as TGTGCCAGCAGCCAAGCCAGGGTCAATCAGCCCCAGCATTTT.

V gene TRBV2 combines with J gene TRBJ2-7, with TRBD1 identical over 9 bases. V dropped 8 bases and J dropped 7; count of bases not matched to a gene: 12. The CDR3 consists of 14 residues. CDR1 and CDR2 from the germline V gene are SNHLY and FYNNEI. CDR3 loop: CASGVRDRAGEQYF. CDR3 coding DNA: TGTGCCAGCGGGGTCCGGGACAGGGCCGGGGAGCAGTACTTC.

This clonotype was seen repeatedly, ten times or more. The chain links TRBV28 to TRBJ1-5, with a possible D match to TRBD1 (5 bases). There are 16 residues in the CDR3. V was pared by 5 bases and J by 3 bases, with 17 bases between. Germline V lookup: CDR1 MDHEN, CDR2 SYDVKM. The CDR3 DNA sequence: TGTGCCAGCAGTGGGGGGTGGGGGACTAACAATCAGCCCCAGCATTTT. Encoded protein: CASSGGWGTNNQPQHF. Full variable domain (remainder filled in from reference TRBV28 and TRBJ1-5): DVKVTQSSRYLVKRTGEKVFLECVQDMDHENMFWYRQDPGLGLRLIYFSYDVKMKEKGDIPEGYSVSREKKERFSLILESASTNQTSMYLCASSGGWGTNNQPQHFGDGTRLSIL.

This clonotype was seen ten or more times. The V and J genes are TRBV20-1 and TRBJ1-2; maybe TRBD1 (6 bases). This CDR3 comprises 14 residues. Trimming took 5 bases from V and 3 from J, leaving 16 bases between them. Germline V gene lookup returns CDR1 DFQATT and CDR2 SNEGSKA (reference sequence). DNA of the CDR3: TGCAGTGCTTACGGACAGCAACAATACTATGGCTACACCTTC. Amino acids: CSAYGQQQYYGYTF.

This clonotype was observed many times. The chain recombines TRBV13 with TRBJ1-1, with a possible D match to TRBD1 (6 bases). The V end lost 6 bases, the J end lost 4 bases, and 9 bases lay between the germline ends. The CDR3 contains 12 residues. CDR1 and CDR2 (germline): PRHDT, FYEKMQ (reference sequence). The CDR3 DNA follows: TGTGCCAGCAGTACAGGGAGCACTGAAGCTTTCTTT. Amino acids: CASSTGSTEAFF.

The chain links TRBV4-3 to TRBJ2-3, with no clear D. From germline, CDR1 is LGHNA and CDR2 YSLEER. Deletions cut 3 bases from V and 6 bases from J, with 10 bases between. The CDR3 runs to 13 residues. The CDR3 region has the DNA TGCGCCAGCAGCCATGACTTCGAGGATACGCAGTATTTT. It yields the protein CASSHDFEDTQYF.

This clonotype was seen a handful of times. A much more abundant neighbour one base away suggests this may be a read error. The chain links TRBV28 to TRBJ2-5, with 7 bases matching TRBD2. The CDR3 loop spans 14 amino acids. Germline V gene data show CDR1 as MDHEN and CDR2 as SYDVKM. The CDR3 protein is CASSSPGLKEIQYF. The CDR3 DNA sequence: TGTGCCAGCAGTTCACCGGGACTAAAAGAGATCCAGTACTTC.

This clonotype was seen many times. For the CDR3, the DNA is TGTGCCAGCAGCTTAGACGGGGCTAGCGGCCGAAAGGCGACCCAGTACTTC. Amino acids: CASSLDGASGRKATQYF. The chain joins TRBV11-3 to TRBJ2-5, with TRBD2 matching over 7 bases. CDR1 is SGHNT, CDR2 YENEEA, per germline. J lost 7 bases, V lost 0 bases, and 14 bases had no gene match. This CDR3 has 17 residues. The entire variable domain, with the rest obtained from reference TRBV11-3 and TRBJ2-5, is as follows: EAGVVQSPRYKIIEKKQPVAFWCNPISGHNTLYWYLQNLGQGPELLIRYENEEAVDDSQLPKDRFSAERLKGVDSTLKIQPAELGDSAVYLCASSLDGASGRKATQYFGPGTRLLVL.

This clonotype was seen repeatedly, ten times or more. This chain connects TRBV11-2 to TRBJ2-2; the D is unclear. Germline CDR1 SGHAT, CDR2 FQNNGV. V lost 4 bases and J 6 bases, leaving 6 bases between the germline ends. This CDR3 is 12 amino acids long. The CDR3 protein is CASSSVAGELFF. The CDR3, as DNA: TGTGCCAGCAGCTCCGTTGCCGGGGAGCTGTTTTTT.

On this clonotype: This may come from a read error, since a much larger clone is one base off. The CDR3 sequence: CVSSLSAGELFF. DNA for the CDR3: TGTGTCAGCAGTTTATCCGCCGGGGAGCTGTTTTTT. The chain links TRBV27 to TRBJ2-2; D not certain. CDR3 length: 12 residues. Germline CDR1 is MNHEY and CDR2 is SMNVEV (reference sequence).